This is a list of T cell receptor beta chains from one sample in a study of T cell responses to AZD1222 COVID-19 vaccine. Data came from immunoSEQ multiplex PCR; TCRdb stores just in-frame clones and leaves some out. The sample includes under 150,000 clones, roughly 92% seen only once; the top ten take more than 5%. The source was peripheral blood, collected on day 0 of AZD1222 vaccination. These receptors were taken from an adult in good health. The CDR3 runs from the conserved cysteine through the conserved F or W. The order of the fields is J gene, CDR3 length, V gene, clone size, D gene, CDR3 protein, CDR3 DNA. D genes are given only for firm matches. Only part of the rows carry a size: once, few, many, or a class if the clone is expanded.

TRBJ1-2 14 TRBV11-2 few NA CASSSPRVGYGYTF TGTGCCAGCAGCTCCCCGAGGGTCGGGTATGGCTACACCTTC
TRBJ1-4 16 TRBV28 NA TRBD1 CASRPHGDRVNEKLFF TGTGCCAGCAGACCCCACGGGGACAGGGTTAATGAAAAACTGTTTTTT
TRBJ1-4 15 TRBV5-1 once NA CASSPSPGPNEKLFF TGCGCCAGCAGTCCTTCACCGGGGCCTAATGAAAAACTGTTTTTT
TRBJ2-7 14 TRBV2 NA TRBD1 CASSNRGLYDEQYF TGTGCCAGCAGCAACAGGGGGCTGTACGACGAGCAGTACTTC
TRBJ1-6 12 TRBV27 NA NA CASSLNASPLHF TGTGCCAGCAGTCTAAACGCGTCACCCCTCCACTTT
TRBJ1-2 16 TRBV19 NA NA CASSLHGAGVQYGYTF TGTGCCAGTAGCTTGCACGGGGCAGGGGTGCAGTATGGCTACACCTTC
TRBJ2-7 14 TRBV18 NA TRBD1 CASSSDRGPYEQYF TGTGCCAGCTCATCAGACAGGGGGCCCTACGAGCAGTACTTC
TRBJ1-1 14 TRBV28 NA NA CASSSLPGTTEAFF TGTGCCAGCAGTTCCTTGCCCGGGACCACTGAAGCTTTCTTT
TRBJ1-3 14 TRBV28 NA NA CASRRSGDGNTIYF TGTGCCAGTAGACGGTCGGGGGATGGAAACACCATATATTTT
TRBJ2-7 14 TRBV2 NA NA CASSEVAGNYEQYF TGTGCCAGCAGTGAGGTGGCAGGAAACTACGAGCAGTACTTC
TRBJ1-1 13 TRBV12-3/TRBV12-4 NA NA CASSLGGVLEAFF TGTGCCAGCAGTTTGGGAGGGGTGCTTGAAGCTTTCTTT
TRBJ1-1 17 TRBV4-2 NA NA CASSQGVMGSWSTEAFF TGTGCCAGCAGCCAAGGGGTTATGGGGTCGTGGAGCACTGAAGCTTTCTTT
TRBJ2-3 14 TRBV29-1 NA NA CSVEGAGYPDTQYF TGCAGCGTTGAAGGGGCAGGGTACCCAGATACGCAGTATTTT
TRBJ2-5 13 TRBV10-3 NA NA CAISGGVAETQYF TGTGCCATCAGTGGTGGGGTGGCAGAGACCCAGTACTTC
TRBJ2-1 18 TRBV27 once TRBD2 CASSLSLRASGAYNEQFF TGTGCCAGCAGTTTATCGTTGAGGGCTAGCGGGGCATACAATGAGCAGTTCTTC
TRBJ1-3 16 TRBV11-2 NA NA CASRITGSNSGNTIYF TGTGCCAGCAGGATCACAGGGTCTAACTCTGGAAACACCATATATTTT
TRBJ2-7 13 TRBV29-1 NA NA CSVGTASSYEQYF TGCAGTGTTGGGACCGCTAGCTCCTACGAGCAGTACTTC
TRBJ2-1 15 TRBV27 NA NA CASSSTGTAGNEQFF TGTGCCAGCAGTTCGACCGGGACAGCGGGCAATGAGCAGTTCTTC
TRBJ2-1 15 TRBV7-2 NA NA CASSLAGTLNNEQFF TGTGCCAGCAGCTTAGCGGGGACACTGAACAATGAGCAGTTCTTC
TRBJ1-6 17 TRBV27 NA NA CASSSPFQGIDNSPLHF TGTGCCAGCAGTTCCCCTTTTCAGGGGATCGATAATTCACCCCTCCACTTT
TRBJ1-4 11 TRBV29-1 NA NA CSGISNEKLFF TGCAGCGGAATAAGTAATGAAAAACTGTTTTTT
TRBJ2-5 10 TRBV29-1 NA NA CSVEKETQYF TGCAGCGTTGAAAAAGAGACCCAGTACTTC
TRBJ1-1 12 TRBV29-1 NA TRBD1 CSVDRGGTEAFF TGCAGCGTGGACAGGGGAGGAACTGAAGCTTTCTTT
TRBJ2-7 13 TRBV28 NA TRBD2 CASSPRLAAGGYF TGTGCCAGCAGTCCTCGACTAGCGGCAGGTGGGTACTTC
TRBJ1-2 13 TRBV19 NA TRBD1 CASLGQGFVRYTF TGTGCCAGTTTGGGACAGGGTTTCGTGAGGTACACCTTC
TRBJ2-2 14 TRBV6-5 NA NA CASRGRGDTGELFF TGTGCCAGCAGGGGTCGGGGAGACACCGGGGAGCTGTTTTTT
TRBJ2-5 19 TRBV5-1 NA TRBD1 CASSLALGQGRFAIETQYF TGCGCCAGCAGCTTGGCCTTAGGACAGGGGAGGTTTGCGATAGAGACCCAGTACTTC
TRBJ2-7 16 TRBV18 NA TRBD2 CASSKGLAGAGDEQYF TGTGCCAGCTCAAAGGGACTAGCGGGAGCTGGCGACGAGCAGTACTTC
TRBJ2-2 15 TRBV7-6 NA TRBD1 CASRRTGGDTGELFF TGTGCCAGCAGAAGGACAGGGGGAGACACCGGGGAGCTGTTTTTT
TRBJ1-5 17 TRBV7-8 NA TRBD1 CASSLGQGADSNQPQHF TGTGCCAGCAGCTTAGGGCAGGGGGCGGATAGCAATCAGCCCCAGCATTTT
TRBJ1-1 12 TRBV12-3/TRBV12-4 NA TRBD1 CASSFGQGGAFF TGTGCCAGCAGTTTTGGACAGGGGGGAGCTTTCTTT
TRBJ1-1 15 TRBV28 few TRBD1 CASSFPDRANTEAFF TGTGCCAGCAGTTTTCCAGACAGGGCTAACACTGAAGCTTTCTTT
TRBJ1-1 14 TRBV5-1 NA NA CASSGPQPWTEAFF TGCGCCAGCAGCGGTCCACAACCGTGGACTGAAGCTTTCTTT
TRBJ2-7 13 TRBV12-3/TRBV12-4 NA TRBD1 CASSPDRAYEQYF TGTGCCAGCAGTCCGGACAGGGCCTACGAGCAGTACTTC
TRBJ2-7 17 TRBV28 once TRBD1 CASSWRATGTDTYEQYF TGTGCCAGCAGTTGGCGGGCTACCGGGACAGACACCTACGAGCAGTACTTC
TRBJ1-1 13 TRBV27 NA NA CASSLGQNTEAFF TGTGCCAGCAGTTTAGGGCAGAACACTGAAGCTTTCTTT
TRBJ1-5 13 TRBV2 once NA CASSEERNQPQHF TGTGCCAGCAGTGAAGAAAGAAATCAGCCCCAGCATTTT
TRBJ2-2 17 TRBV5-5 NA TRBD2 CASRTGLAGANTGELFF TGTGCCAGCAGGACGGGACTAGCGGGAGCGAACACCGGGGAGCTGTTTTTT
TRBJ2-1 13 TRBV12-5 NA NA CASGLDSDNEQFF TGTGCTAGTGGTTTAGATTCGGACAATGAGCAGTTCTTC
TRBJ1-5 17 TRBV7-2 NA NA CASSLGGGGGLGQPQHF TGTGCCAGCAGCCTAGGTGGGGGTGGCGGGTTGGGCCAGCCCCAGCATTTT
TRBJ1-6 15 TRBV5-1 NA TRBD1 CASSLVGTVNSPLHF TGCGCCAGCAGCCTGGTAGGGACAGTCAATTCACCCCTCCACTTT
TRBJ1-2 13 TRBV6-5 NA TRBD1 CASSYGRGYGYTF TGTGCCAGCAGTTACGGCAGGGGGTATGGCTACACCTTC
TRBJ1-2 13 TRBV3-1/TRBV3-2 NA NA CASSAQGYYGYTF TGTGCCAGCAGCGCTCAGGGTTACTATGGCTACACCTTC